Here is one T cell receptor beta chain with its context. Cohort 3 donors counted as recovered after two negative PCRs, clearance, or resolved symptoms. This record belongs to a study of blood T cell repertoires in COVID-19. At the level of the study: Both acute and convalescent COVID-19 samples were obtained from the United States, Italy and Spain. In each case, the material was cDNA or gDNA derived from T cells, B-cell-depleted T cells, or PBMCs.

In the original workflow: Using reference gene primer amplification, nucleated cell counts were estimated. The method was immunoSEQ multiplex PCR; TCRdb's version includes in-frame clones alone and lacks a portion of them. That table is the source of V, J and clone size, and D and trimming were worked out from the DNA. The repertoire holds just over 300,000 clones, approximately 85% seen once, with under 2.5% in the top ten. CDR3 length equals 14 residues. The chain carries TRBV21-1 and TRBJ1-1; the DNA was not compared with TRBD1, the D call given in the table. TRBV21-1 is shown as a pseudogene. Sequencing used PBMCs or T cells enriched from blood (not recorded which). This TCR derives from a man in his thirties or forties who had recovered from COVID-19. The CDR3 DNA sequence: TGTGCCAGCAGCAAAGCGCTGCAGGTAGGTGAAGCTTTCTTT. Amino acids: CASSKALQVGEAFF.